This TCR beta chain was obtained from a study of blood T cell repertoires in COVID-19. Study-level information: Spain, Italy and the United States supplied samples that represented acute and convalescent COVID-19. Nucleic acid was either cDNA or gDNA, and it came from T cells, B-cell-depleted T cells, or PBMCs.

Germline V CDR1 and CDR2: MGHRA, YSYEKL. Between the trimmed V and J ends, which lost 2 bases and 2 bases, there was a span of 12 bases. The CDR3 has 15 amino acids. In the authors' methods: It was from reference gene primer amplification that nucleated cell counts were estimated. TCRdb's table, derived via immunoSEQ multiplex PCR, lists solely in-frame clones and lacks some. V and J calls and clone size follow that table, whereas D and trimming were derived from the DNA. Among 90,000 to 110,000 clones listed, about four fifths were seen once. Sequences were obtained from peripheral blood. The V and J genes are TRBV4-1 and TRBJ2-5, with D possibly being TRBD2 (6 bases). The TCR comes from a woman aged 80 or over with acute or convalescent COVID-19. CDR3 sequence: CASSQTGTAQETQYF. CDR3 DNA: TGCGCCAGCAGCCAAACCGGGACTGCACAAGAGACCCAGTACTTC.